This entry lists 27 T cell receptor beta chains sequenced from one sample in a study of regulatory T cells in long-lasting Graves disease. The time point: newly diagnosed GD, antithyroid drugs for less than 3 months. PBMC RNA was the source of the TCR library. Through Arm-PCR of CDR3 regions and iRepertoire HTBI primers, TCR beta libraries were built. TCRdb reanalysed the multiplex PCR reads using MiXCR and keeps one entry per CDR3 protein. The sample carries hundreds of thousands of distinct CDR3 sequences, 16% recorded once. In addition, the sample was reused for a study of T cells in Graves' hyperthyroidism and ophthalmopathy.

The input for sequencing was peripheral blood mononuclear cells (PBMCs), taken at new diagnosis, from a patient treated with antithyroid drugs. Receptor source: a man aged 40-50 years with Graves disease.

This clonotype was seen a handful of times. The CDR3 nucleotides are TGTGCCAGCAGTTTAATGGGGGGAGGCGCCTTAGCCAAAAACATTCAGTACTTC. Encoded protein: CASSLMGGGALAKNIQYF. The chain uses TRBV28 and TRBJ2-4; D might be TRBD2 (6 bases). V lost 2 bases and J lost 0, with 17 bases in between. Germline loops: CDR1 MDHEN, CDR2 SYDVKM. This CDR3 has 18 amino acids.

This clonotype has ten or more counts. This chain uses TRBV18 with TRBJ2-2; maybe TRBD2 (6 bases). CDR1 is KGHSH and CDR2 is LQKENI in the germline V gene. The CDR3 has 13 residues. The V end was cut by 8 bases, the J end by 3 bases, with 10 bases between. CDR3 coding DNA: TGTGCCAGCGCAAGGAGGGACACCGGGGAGCTGTTTTTT. Residues: CASARRDTGELFF. Full variable domain (remainder filled in from reference TRBV18 and TRBJ2-2): NAGVMQNPRHLVRRRGQEARLRCSPMKGHSHVYWYRQLPEEGLKFMVYLQKENIIDESGMPKERFSAEFPKEGPSILRIQQVVRGDSAAYFCASARRDTGELFFGEGSRLTVL.

This clonotype occurred a few times. The chain has TRBV30 and TRBJ2-1, with D perhaps TRBD1 (6 bases). The assigned J gene may be wrong: the sequence end matches TRBJ2-5 better. CDR3 length: 12 amino acids. Germline assignment: CDR1 GTSNPN and CDR2 SVGIG (reference sequence). This CDR3 reads CAWWNREETQYF. CDR3 nucleotides: TGTGCCTGGTGGAACAGGGAAGAGACCCAGTACTTC.

This clonotype was detected ten times or more. The chain recombines TRBV2 with TRBJ2-1, with 8 positions matching TRBD1. Germline CDR1 SNHLY, CDR2 FYNNEI. CDR3 length: 14 amino acids. V was pared by 11 bases and J by 8 bases, with 14 bases of the junction left unmatched. DNA of the CDR3: TGTGCCTGGGAGGACAGGGAAGGGAGTGATGAGCAGTTCTTC. Residues: CAWEDREGSDEQFF.

This clonotype was seen ten or more times. The chain has TRBV2 and TRBJ1-5, with 7 bases identical to TRBD1. Germline CDR1 reads SNHLY; CDR2 reads FYNNEI. The trim removed 5 bases at V and 4 bases at J, leaving 8 bases unmatched. The CDR3 covers 15 residues. CDR3 sequence reads: CASSPERGLNQPQHF. The CDR3 nucleotides read TGTGCCAGCAGTCCTGAGAGGGGGCTTAATCAGCCCCAGCATTTT.

This clonotype was counted between two and nine times. The chain uses TRBV15 and TRBJ1-5; D uncertain. Per germline, CDR1 LNHNV and CDR2 YYDKDF (reference sequence). Trimming removed 1 base from V and 0 bases from J, with 7 bases in between. This CDR3 contains 15 residues. For the CDR3, the DNA is TGTGCCACCAGCAGAGCTGGGTATAGCAATCAGCCCCAGCATTTT. Translating gives CATSRAGYSNQPQHF.

This clonotype was detected ten times or more. The J gene is TRBJ2-2, the V gene TRBV5-6; 11 nucleotides line up with TRBD1. The CDR3 length is 18 residues. CDR1 is SGHDT, CDR2 YYEEEE, per germline. V shed 4 bases and J 4 bases; nucleotides not matched to a gene: 12. The chain's CDR3 is CASSPQRTGGAGTGELFF. As DNA, the CDR3 is TGTGCCAGCAGCCCTCAGAGGACAGGGGGCGCGGGCACCGGGGAGCTGTTTTTT.

About this clonotype: A far larger clone is just one base off, so this is likely a read error. CDR3 nucleotides: TGTGCCAGCAGTAGGATAGGCTTCCGAGGGGAGCAGTACTTC. It specifies CASSRIGFRGEQYF. The rearrangement uses TRBV28 and TRBJ2-7; D perhaps matches TRBD2 (5 bases). Germline V gene lookup returns CDR1 MDHEN and CDR2 SYDVKM. The CDR3 is made up of 14 amino acids. V dropped 5 bases and J dropped 7 bases, with 18 bases sitting between them.

In this sample, this clonotype turned up many times. The V call is TRBV30, the J call TRBJ1-2; 9 bases map to TRBD1. Germline CDR1 and CDR2: GTSNPN and SVGIG (reference sequence). Unmatched junction bases numbered 0, after V lost 2 bases and J lost 2 bases. This CDR3 contains 13 residues. CDR3 sequence reads: CAWSTGGNYGYTF. CDR3 in DNA: TGTGCCTGGAGTACAGGGGGCAACTATGGCTACACCTTC. Supplemented by reference TRBV30 and TRBJ1-2, the full variable domain reads SQTIHQWPATLVQPVGSPLSLECTVEGTSNPNLYWYRQAAGRGLQLLFYSVGIGQISSEVPQNLSASRPQDRQFILSSKKLLLSDSGFYLCAWSTGGNYGYTFGSGTRLTVV.

This clonotype was observed at least ten times. The chain joins TRBV6-1 to TRBJ1-3; D not resolved. The CDR3 totals 15 residues. Germline V gene lookup returns CDR1 MNHNS and CDR2 SASEGT. V lost 1 base and J 3 bases, leaving 10 bases between the germline ends. For the CDR3, the DNA is TGTGCCAGCAGTGAAGGAAGGTCAGGTGGAAACACCATATATTTT. Translation: CASSEGRSGGNTIYF.

The chain employs TRBV27 and TRBJ1-2; D unresolved. The CDR3 is 16 residues long. Per germline, CDR1 MNHEY and CDR2 SMNVEV (reference sequence). Trimming stripped 6 bases from V and 6 bases from J, with 23 bases between. CDR3 nucleotide sequence: TGTGCCAGCAGCCTATTAGGCTCGGGGAAGCGAGATGGCTACACCTTC. Protein product: CASSLLGSGKRDGYTF.

This clonotype was seen only a few times. The chain carries TRBV19 and TRBJ1-5; D gene uncertain. The V gene's germline CDR1 is LNHDA and CDR2 SQIVND (reference sequence). The CDR3 is 14 amino acids. V was trimmed by 5 bases and J by 1 base, leaving 9 bases between them. CDR3 residues: CASSLRASNQPQHF. The CDR3 DNA follows: TGTGCCAGTAGTCTGAGGGCCAGCAATCAGCCCCAGCATTTT.

At least ten counts were recorded for this clonotype. The rearrangement uses TRBV12-3 or TRBV12-4 and TRBJ1-1; the D is unclear. CDR3 length: 13 residues. V was shortened by 3 bases and J by 4 bases, with 9 bases between the two germline ends. The CDR3 protein is CASSLTTGTEAFF. The CDR3 DNA reads TGTGCCAGCAGTTTGACGACCGGCACTGAAGCTTTCTTT.

This clonotype appeared once. The J gene is TRBJ1-2, the V gene TRBV10-3; 7 nucleotides align to TRBD1. Germline V CDR1 and CDR2: ENHRY, SYGVKD. CDR3 length: 14 amino acids. V lost 6 bases to trimming and J lost 4 bases; unmatched junction nucleotides: 8. CDR3 coding DNA: TGTGCCATCAGCGGAAACAGGGGCGCCTATGGCTACACCTTC. It codes for CAISGNRGAYGYTF.

As regards this clonotype: This may be a read error: a much more frequent sequence differs by one nucleotide. The chain uses TRBV28 and TRBJ2-1; 12 nucleotides match TRBD2. From germline, CDR1 is MDHEN and CDR2 SYDVKM. This CDR3 is built from 15 residues. As DNA, the CDR3 is TGTGCCAGCAGTATCGGACTAGCGGGAAACAATAAGCAGTTCTTC. It translates to CASSIGLAGNNKQFF.

The chain carries TRBV4-3 and TRBJ2-3, with 8 bases aligning to TRBD1. The CDR3 sequence is 15 residues long. Per the germline V gene, CDR1 is LGHNA and CDR2 is YSLEER. The V gene end was trimmed by 4 bases and the J gene end by 1 base; junction bases not matched to a gene: 4. CDR3 in DNA: TGCGCCAGCAGCCCTTACAGGGGGGGCACAGATACGCAGTATTTT. Amino acid sequence: CASSPYRGGTDTQYF.

This clonotype was seen ten or more times. The chain uses TRBV29-1 and TRBJ2-2, with TRBD2 as a possible D gene (5 bases). From germline, CDR1 is SQVTM and CDR2 ANQGSEA. The CDR3 extends over 15 amino acids. Trimming pared 4 bases from V and 6 bases from J, leaving 18 bases between. This CDR3 reads CSVARSQRYPGELFF. Here the CDR3 DNA reads TGCAGCGTTGCTCGATCACAGCGGTACCCCGGGGAGCTGTTTTTT.

This clonotype was recorded many times. The V gene is TRBV10-3, the J gene TRBJ2-7; D might be TRBD1 (6 bases). Deletions cut 6 bases from V and 8 bases from J, with 20 bases between. Germline V lookup: CDR1 ENHRY, CDR2 SYGVKD. This CDR3 has 14 amino acids. CDR3 bases: TGTGCCATCAGCGGTCAGGGGCGCCAATATCAGCAGTACTTC. Amino acids: CAISGQGRQYQQYF.

This rearrangement joins TRBV2 to TRBJ2-2; D may be TRBD1 (5 bases). V lost 6 bases to trimming and J lost 7 bases, with 12 bases between them. This CDR3 region has 13 residues. In germline, CDR1 is SNHLY, CDR2 FYNNEI. CDR3 coding DNA: TGTGCCAGCAGGGACGACAGAATCGGGGAGCTGTTTTTT. This codes for CASRDDRIGELFF.

In its sample, this clonotype was seen many times. This chain connects TRBV4-3 to TRBJ1-5; 9 bases agree with TRBD1. This CDR3 has 16 amino acids. Unmatched junction bases numbered 6, after V lost 1 base and J lost 5 bases. Looked up from germline, CDR1 is LGHNA and CDR2 is YSLEER. CDR3 residues: CASSQAGQGRYQPQHF. The CDR3 coding sequence is TGCGCCAGCAGCCAAGCGGGACAGGGTCGTTATCAGCCCCAGCATTTT.

This clonotype was seen repeatedly, ten times or more. This chain connects TRBV7-8 to TRBJ1-3; D remains unclear. This CDR3 comprises 16 residues. From germline, CDR1 is SGHVS and CDR2 FQNEAQ. Trimming pared 5 bases from V and 6 bases from J, leaving 20 bases between. This CDR3 reads CASSGLSAGMENTIYF. The CDR3 DNA reads TGTGCCAGCAGCGGCCTTTCAGCGGGAATGGAAAACACCATATATTTT. The variable domain in full, with the rest retrieved from reference TRBV7-8 and TRBJ1-3, is GAGVSQSPRYKVAKRGQDVALRCDPISGHVSLFWYQQALGQGPEFLTYFQNEAQLDKSGLPSDRFFAERPEGSVSTLKIQRTQQEDSAVYLCASSGLSAGMENTIYFGEGSWLTVV.

This clonotype was observed many times. This chain connects TRBV11-2 to TRBJ1-1; D is perhaps TRBD1 (6 bases). Deletions cut 1 base from V and 4 bases from J, with 10 bases between. The CDR3 length is 14 residues. CDR1 SGHAT and CDR2 FQNNGV come from the germline V gene. The CDR3 spells CASSLARGLTEAFF. CDR3 bases: TGTGCCAGCAGCTTAGCCAGGGGCCTCACTGAAGCTTTCTTT.

This clonotype was counted a few times. This chain links TRBV6-5 with TRBJ1-3, with 8 bases aligning to TRBD1. This CDR3 spans 22 amino acids. Germline values: CDR1 MNHEY, CDR2 SVGAGI. V lost 4 bases and J lost 0; bases outside the gene matches: 23. As DNA, the CDR3 is TGTGCCAGCAGTTTCCAATCCCCAACAGGGGGTCGTAGTCTCTACTCTGGAAACACCATATATTTT. Amino acid sequence: CASSFQSPTGGRSLYSGNTIYF.

This clonotype was picked up one time. The rearrangement joins TRBV19 to TRBJ1-1; 7 nucleotides line up with TRBD1. Unmatched junction bases numbered 7, after V lost 8 bases and J lost 4 bases. The CDR3 is 13 amino acids. CDR1 and CDR2 (germline): LNHDA, SQIVND (reference sequence). CDR3 protein: CASLKQGTTEAFF. For the CDR3, the DNA is TGTGCCAGTCTAAAACAGGGGACCACTGAAGCTTTCTTT.

This clonotype was seen a few times. The chain couples TRBV6-4 to TRBJ2-7, with D possibly being TRBD1 (6 bases). Germline loops: CDR1 MRHNA, CDR2 SNTAGT. This CDR3 region has 21 residues. Trimming took 7 bases from V and 1 from J, leaving 35 bases between them. The CDR3 region is CASICGPRGSTAEGESYEQYF. In DNA, the CDR3 is TGTGCCAGCATTTGCGGACCCCGGGGCAGCACCGCCGAGGGGGAGTCCTACGAGCAGTACTTC.

This clonotype came up many times. The chain carries TRBV5-1 and TRBJ2-1; D is uncertain. This CDR3 is 14 amino acids long. Germline V gives CDR1 SGHRS, CDR2 YFSETQ. V lost 0 bases to trimming and J lost 7 bases, with 11 bases between them. The CDR3, as DNA: TGCGCCAGCAGCTTGGGTGGGGTGCGAAATGAGCAGTTCTTC. Translated, it gives CASSLGGVRNEQFF.

V usage is TRBV5-1 and J usage is TRBJ2-2; weak D call: TRBD1 (5 bases). The CDR3 spans 14 residues. CDR1 is SGHRS, CDR2 YFSETQ, per germline. Trimming pared 8 bases from V and 1 base from J, leaving 12 bases between. CDR3 loop: CASTRGVNTGELFF. Here the CDR3 DNA reads TGCGCCAGTACAAGGGGCGTGAACACCGGGGAGCTGTTTTTT.